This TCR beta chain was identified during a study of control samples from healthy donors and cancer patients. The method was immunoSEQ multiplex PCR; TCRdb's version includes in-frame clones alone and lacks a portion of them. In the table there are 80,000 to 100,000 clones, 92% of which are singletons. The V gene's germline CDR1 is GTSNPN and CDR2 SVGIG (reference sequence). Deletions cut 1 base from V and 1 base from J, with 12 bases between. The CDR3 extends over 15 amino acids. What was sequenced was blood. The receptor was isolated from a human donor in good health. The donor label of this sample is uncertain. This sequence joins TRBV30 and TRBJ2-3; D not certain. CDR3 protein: CAWSATSGGTDTQYF. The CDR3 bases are TGTGCCTGGAGTGCAACTTCGGGTGGCACAGATACGCAGTATTTT.